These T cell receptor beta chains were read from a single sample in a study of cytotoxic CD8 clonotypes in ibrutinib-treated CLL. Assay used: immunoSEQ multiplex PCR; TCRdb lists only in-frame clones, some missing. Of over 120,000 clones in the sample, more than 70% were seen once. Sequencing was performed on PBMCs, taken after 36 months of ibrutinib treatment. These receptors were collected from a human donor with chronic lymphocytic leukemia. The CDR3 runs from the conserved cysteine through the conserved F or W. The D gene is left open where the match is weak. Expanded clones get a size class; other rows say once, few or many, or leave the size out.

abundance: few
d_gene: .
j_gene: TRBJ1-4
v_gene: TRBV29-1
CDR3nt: TGCAGCGCCTCGACGGGGAGTTCTGGAAGCGAAAAACTGTTTTTT
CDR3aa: CSASTGSSGSEKLFF

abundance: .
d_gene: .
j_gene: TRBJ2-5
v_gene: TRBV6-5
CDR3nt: TGTGCCAGCACTTTCGGACTTGGGGAGACCCAGTACTTC
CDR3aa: CASTFGLGETQYF

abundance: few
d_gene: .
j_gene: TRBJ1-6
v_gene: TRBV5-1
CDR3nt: TGCGCCAGCAGCTTAGGACAGACGAATTCACCCCTCCACTTT
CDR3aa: CASSLGQTNSPLHF

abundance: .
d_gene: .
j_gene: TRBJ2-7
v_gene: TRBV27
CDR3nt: TGTGCCAGCAGTTTAAACGGCGGGATTCCCTACGAGCAGTACTTC
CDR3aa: CASSLNGGIPYEQYF

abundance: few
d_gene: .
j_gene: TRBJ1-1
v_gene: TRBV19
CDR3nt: TGTGCCAGTAGTATGAGGGGAACCAGGGATGCTTTCTTT
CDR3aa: CASSMRGTRDAFF

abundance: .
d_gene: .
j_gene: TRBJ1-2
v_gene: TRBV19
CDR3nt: TGTGCCAGTAGTATAGACCGCAGGGGTGGCTACACCTTC
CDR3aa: CASSIDRRGGYTF

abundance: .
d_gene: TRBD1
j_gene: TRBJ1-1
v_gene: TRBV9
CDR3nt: TGTGCCAGCAGCGCCAAGACAGGGGGCAACACTGAAGCTTTCTTT
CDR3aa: CASSAKTGGNTEAFF

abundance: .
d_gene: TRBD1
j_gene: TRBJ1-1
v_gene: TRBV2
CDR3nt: TGTGCCAGCAGTGCTCAGGGGGCGGACACTGAAGCTTTCTTT
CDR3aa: CASSAQGADTEAFF

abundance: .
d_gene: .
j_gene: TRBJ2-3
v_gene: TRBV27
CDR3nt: TGTGCCAGCAGTTTTTTAAGTCGATGGGGCACAGATACGCAGTATTTT
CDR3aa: CASSFLSRWGTDTQYF

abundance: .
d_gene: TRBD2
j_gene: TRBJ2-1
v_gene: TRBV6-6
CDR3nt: TGTGCCAGCAGTTCCGGGGGGGGCTACAATGAGCAGTTCTTC
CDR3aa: CASSSGGGYNEQFF

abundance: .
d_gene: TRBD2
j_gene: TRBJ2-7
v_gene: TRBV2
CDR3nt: TGTGCCAGCATGGGACTAGGTAATGTGCAGTACTTC
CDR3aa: CASMGLGNVQYF

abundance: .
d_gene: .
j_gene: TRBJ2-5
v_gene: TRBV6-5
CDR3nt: TGTGCCAGCAGCCAAAACTACAGGCAAGAGACCCAGTACTTC
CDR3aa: CASSQNYRQETQYF

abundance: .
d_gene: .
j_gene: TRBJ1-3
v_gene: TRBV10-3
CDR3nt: TGTGCCATCAGTGAGTTTCGGGGAGGTTTATTGGGGAACTCTGGAAACACCATATATTTT
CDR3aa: CAISEFRGGLLGNSGNTIYF

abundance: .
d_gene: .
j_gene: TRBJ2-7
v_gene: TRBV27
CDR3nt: TGTGCCAGCAGTCCCCCGACGGTATACGAGCAGTACTTC
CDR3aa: CASSPPTVYEQYF

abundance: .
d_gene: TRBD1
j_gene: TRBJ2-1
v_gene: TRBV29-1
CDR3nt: TGCAGCGCCCGGACAGGGGGCCTCTACAATGAGCAGTTCTTC
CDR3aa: CSARTGGLYNEQFF

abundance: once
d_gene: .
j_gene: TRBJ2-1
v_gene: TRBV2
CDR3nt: TGTGCCAGCAGCCTCGTAGGGGCCTACAATGAGCAGTTCTTC
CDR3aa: CASSLVGAYNEQFF

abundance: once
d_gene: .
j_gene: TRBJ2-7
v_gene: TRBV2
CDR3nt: TGTGCCAGCAGTGAAATCTTGCGACCAGCCTACGAGCAGTACTTC
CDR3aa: CASSEILRPAYEQYF

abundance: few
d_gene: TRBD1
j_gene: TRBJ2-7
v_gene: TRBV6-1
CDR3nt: TGTGCCAGCAGTAAAAGACAGGGGGTCTACGAGCAGTACTTC
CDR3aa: CASSKRQGVYEQYF

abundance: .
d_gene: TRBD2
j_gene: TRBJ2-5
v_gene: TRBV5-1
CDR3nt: TGCGCCAGCAGCCCAGGGACTAGCGCGACCCAAGAGACCCAGTACTTC
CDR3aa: CASSPGTSATQETQYF

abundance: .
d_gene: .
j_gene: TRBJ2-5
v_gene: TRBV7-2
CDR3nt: TGTGCCAGCAGCCCGGGGACTCTCCAAGAGACCCAGTACTTC
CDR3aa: CASSPGTLQETQYF

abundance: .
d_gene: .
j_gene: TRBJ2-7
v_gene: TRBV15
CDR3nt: TGTGCCACCAGCAGGGACAGATACGAGCAGTACTTC
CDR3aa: CATSRDRYEQYF

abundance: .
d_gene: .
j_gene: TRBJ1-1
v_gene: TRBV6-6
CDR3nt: TGTGCCAGCGTCAGGGGAGACACTGAAGCTTTCTTT
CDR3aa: CASVRGDTEAFF

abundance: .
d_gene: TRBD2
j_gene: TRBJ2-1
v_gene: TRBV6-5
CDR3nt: TGTGCCAGCAGTCCGGGGAGGGTTCCCTACAATGAGCAGTTCTTC
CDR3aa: CASSPGRVPYNEQFF

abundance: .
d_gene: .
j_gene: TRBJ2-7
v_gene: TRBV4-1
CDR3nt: TGCGCCAGCAGCCAAGACCCGTTCCCAAGCTCCTACGAGCAGTACTTC
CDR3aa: CASSQDPFPSSYEQYF